A selection of T cell receptor beta chains follows, all from one sample in a study of high-grade serous ovarian cancer treatment subgroups. The repertoire was sequenced with immunoSEQ multiplex PCR; TCRdb's copy has only in-frame clones and lacks some. The table records about 3,100 clones, around 75% of them present only once. Sequences were obtained from tumor tissue. These receptors were taken from a human donor with high-grade serous ovarian cancer. Each CDR3 is given with its conserved first and last residue. D genes are given only for firm matches. Size is stated for part of the rows, as once, few or many counts, or as a class when the clone is expanded.

cdr3_length	clone_size	j_call	d_call	v_call	cdr3_nt	cdr3_aa
13	-	TRBJ2-7	-	TRBV27	TGTGCCAGCAGTTCTGCTGAGGGCTACGAGCAGTACTTC	CASSSAEGYEQYF
11	-	TRBJ2-7	-	TRBV29-1	TGCAGCGTGGGAGGTACCTACGAGCAGTACTTC	CSVGGTYEQYF
17	-	TRBJ2-7	-	TRBV18	TGTGCCAGCCTCTCCACCACCCCCCCCAGATCTACCTACGAGCAGTACTTC	CASLSTTPPRSTYEQYF
13	-	TRBJ2-7	TRBD2	TRBV19	TGTGCCAGTAGTACTAGCGGGAACAACGAGCAGTACTTC	CASSTSGNNEQYF
15	-	TRBJ1-2	-	TRBV11-2	TGTGCCAGCAGCCCTAACAGGCTAGCTAACTATGGCTACACCTTC	CASSPNRLANYGYTF
18	-	TRBJ2-6	-	TRBV10-3	TGTGCCATCAGTGAACCCCAGGGAAAGGGCTCTGGGGCCAACGTCCTGACTTTC	CAISEPQGKGSGANVLTF
15	once	TRBJ2-2	-	TRBV10-3	TGTGCCATCAGTGAGTCGGGCGGAGGGGCCGGGGAGCTGTTTTTT	CAISESGGGAGELFF
11	few	TRBJ2-7	-	TRBV2	TGTGCCCAAGGGGACGCCTACGAGCAGTACTTC	CAQGDAYEQYF
15	-	TRBJ2-7	TRBD2	TRBV7-9	TGTGCCAGCAGCTTAGCGGGCCAGGGCGGGGGAGAGCAGTACTTC	CASSLAGQGGGEQYF
15	-	TRBJ2-1	TRBD2	TRBV7-9	TGTGCCAGCAGCCCTGGACTAGCGAGAAACAATGAGCAGTTCTTC	CASSPGLARNNEQFF
14	-	TRBJ2-1	-	TRBV10-3	TGTGCCATCGCCGGGACTCCTTCCTACAATGAGCAGTTCTTC	CAIAGTPSYNEQFF
13	-	TRBJ2-5	-	TRBV5-4	TGTGCCAGCAGCCCGCCCGGGGCGGAGACCCAGTACTTC	CASSPPGAETQYF
16	-	TRBJ2-7	TRBD2	TRBV7-9	TGTGCCAGCAGCACAAGGACGGCGGGAGGGGCCTACGAGCAGTACTTC	CASSTRTAGGAYEQYF
13	-	TRBJ2-3	-	TRBV18	TGCGCCAGCTCACCAGCCCTGGGGGATACGCAGTATTTT	CASSPALGDTQYF
13	-	TRBJ2-7	-	TRBV11-2	TGTGCCAGCAGCTTCCCTAGCGAGTACGAGCAGTACTTC	CASSFPSEYEQYF
17	-	TRBJ1-6	-	TRBV7-2	TGTGCCAGCAGCTTAGGGGGAACTGGGCCATTTAATTCACCCCTCCACTTT	CASSLGGTGPFNSPLHF
17	-	TRBJ2-5	TRBD1	TRBV28	TGTGCCAGCAGTTTATGGACGGGACAGGGCGGGGAAGAGACCCAGTACTTC	CASSLWTGQGGEETQYF
13	once	TRBJ2-2	-	TRBV11-2	TGTGCCAGCAAGGGACCAAACACCGGGGAGCTGTTTTTT	CASKGPNTGELFF
17	-	TRBJ2-7	TRBD2	TRBV5-5	TGTGCCAGCAGCCACCCGGCATCTAGCGGGAACAACTACGAGCAGTACTTC	CASSHPASSGNNYEQYF
14	-	TRBJ2-7	TRBD1	TRBV30	TGTGCCTGGAGTGTGGGGACAGGGACCAACGAGCAGTACTTC	CAWSVGTGTNEQYF
14	-	TRBJ2-1	-	TRBV6-4	TGTGCCAGCAGTGACCAATTTGGGGCATGGGAGCAGTTCTTC	CASSDQFGAWEQFF
14	-	TRBJ2-2	-	TRBV19	TGTGCCAGTACGCCCCATGGGGCACCCGGGGAGCTGTTTTTT	CASTPHGAPGELFF
17	-	TRBJ2-7	TRBD1	TRBV27	TGTGCCAGCAGTTTGAAGGGCTTAGGGACAGGCCCCTACGAGCAGTACTTC	CASSLKGLGTGPYEQYF
16	-	TRBJ1-2	TRBD1	TRBV28	TGTGCCAGCAGTTCGACCGGGACAGGGTTGGGATATGGCTACACCTTC	CASSSTGTGLGYGYTF
12	-	TRBJ1-2	-	TRBV19	TGTGCCAGTAGTATGAGTGGTTATGGCTACACCTTC	CASSMSGYGYTF
15	once	TRBJ2-3	TRBD2	TRBV9	TGTGCCAGCAGCGGGACTAGCGGGAGGGCAGATACGCAGTATTTT	CASSGTSGRADTQYF
16	-	TRBJ2-1	TRBD2	TRBV9	TGTGCCAGCAGCGCATCCCTAGCGGGAGGTCAAAATGAGCAGTTCTTC	CASSASLAGGQNEQFF
15	once	TRBJ1-4	-	TRBV2	TGTGCCAGCAGATTCCAGGGAGGGACTAATGAAAAACTGTTTTTT	CASRFQGGTNEKLFF
14	-	TRBJ2-5	TRBD1	TRBV28	TGTGCCAGCAGCCGCGGACAGGGCCGTGAGACCCAGTACTTC	CASSRGQGRETQYF
15	-	TRBJ2-7	TRBD1	TRBV7-6	TGTGCCAGCAGCTTAGGTGGACAGGGTTCCTACGAGCAGTACTTC	CASSLGGQGSYEQYF
14	-	TRBJ1-5	-	TRBV28	TGTGCCAGCAGTTTAGTAGCAGGCAATCAGCCCCAGCATTTT	CASSLVAGNQPQHF
13	-	TRBJ2-1	-	TRBV7-2	TGTGCCAGCAGCTTAGGAGGGGAAAATGAGCAGTTCTTC	CASSLGGENEQFF
15	-	TRBJ2-7	TRBD2	TRBV30	TGTGCCTGGAGTGTAACTAGCGGGATGTTAGACGAGCAGTACTTC	CAWSVTSGMLDEQYF
16	-	TRBJ1-2	-	TRBV4-2	TGTGCCAGCAGCCAACCTGCCGGGAGAGAAGACTATGGCTACACCTTC	CASSQPAGREDYGYTF
13	-	TRBJ1-1	-	TRBV7-3	TGTGCCAGCAGCCGGGGGCTCAACACTGAAGCTTTCTTT	CASSRGLNTEAFF
15	few	TRBJ2-5	-	TRBV19	TGTGCCAGTAGTCTCCAGAACCGGCTTTTGGAGACCCAGTACTTC	CASSLQNRLLETQYF
11	-	TRBJ2-4	-	TRBV2	TGTGCCAGCAGTATCCAAAACATTCAGTACTTC	CASSIQNIQYF
13	-	TRBJ2-1	-	TRBV7-3	TGTGCCAGCAGCCCTAACGTGGGCAATGAGCAGTTCTTC	CASSPNVGNEQFF
14	-	TRBJ2-7	-	TRBV9	TGTGCCAGCAGCGTAGGGCCCGAACGATACGAGCAGTACTTC	CASSVGPERYEQYF
13	-	TRBJ2-1	-	TRBV2	TGTGCCACCGCGGGGACAGACTACAATGAGCAGTTCTTC	CATAGTDYNEQFF
15	-	TRBJ2-1	TRBD2	TRBV7-9	TGTGCCAGCAGCGGGACTAGCGGGAGTTACAATGAGCAGTTCTTC	CASSGTSGSYNEQFF
14	-	TRBJ2-1	-	TRBV6-1	TGTGCCAGCAGTCTACGTCCGGACAGCAATGAGCAGTTCTTC	CASSLRPDSNEQFF
13	-	TRBJ2-5	-	TRBV5-6	TGTGCCAGCAGCCTGATATCCCAAGAGACCCAGTACTTC	CASSLISQETQYF
16	-	TRBJ2-3	TRBD1	TRBV28	TGTGCCAGCAGTCCCCGAGGCAGGGGGCATGGCGATACGCAGTATTTT	CASSPRGRGHGDTQYF
14	-	TRBJ2-5	TRBD1	TRBV28	TGTGCCAGCAGTGGACAGGGGAAGAGGGAGACCCAGTACTTC	CASSGQGKRETQYF
15	once	TRBJ2-7	-	TRBV9	TGTGCCGGCAGCGTTAACGGGTCGCCCCTGGGAGAGCAGTACTTC	CAGSVNGSPLGEQYF
14	-	TRBJ1-2	-	TRBV11-2	TGTGCCAGCAGCTTAACAGTGGCAGAATATGGCTACACCTTC	CASSLTVAEYGYTF
15	-	TRBJ2-7	-	TRBV7-2	TGTGCCAGCAGCAGCGCCCCGGGAAACTCCTACGAGCAGTACTTC	CASSSAPGNSYEQYF
14	once	TRBJ2-7	TRBD1	TRBV27	TGTGCCAGCAGTGGGGGACAGGGGGCGCACGAGCAGTACTTC	CASSGGQGAHEQYF
18	-	TRBJ1-1	TRBD1	TRBV27	TGTGCCAGCAGTAGAGGTTACCGGGACAGGTTAATGAACACTGAAGCTTTCTTT	CASSRGYRDRLMNTEAFF